The clone carrying this T cell receptor beta chain was found once. This entry is derived from a study of blood T cell repertoires in COVID-19. Study-level background: T cells, B-cell-depleted T cells, or PBMCs provided the cDNA or gDNA that served as material.

Germline V gives CDR1 SGHRS, CDR2 YFSETQ. Trimming shortened V by 0 bases and J by 8 bases, and 14 bases separated the two germline ends. This CDR3 is 14 amino acids long. Here immunoSEQ multiplex PCR was the method, and the copy in TCRdb shows in-frame clones only, minus some. The data contain approximately 390,000 clones, 88% of them singletons. Participant age was roughly 18 to 89 years, and participants resided in about two dozen US areas. J is TRBJ1-2 and V is TRBV5-1; maybe TRBD1 (6 bases). The sequenced sample was PBMCs or T cells enriched from blood (not recorded which). The sequence derives from a woman aged 40 to 55 with acute COVID-19. The CDR3 sequence is CASSLAGERYGYTF. CDR3 sequence (DNA): TGCGCCAGCAGCTTGGCAGGGGAGAGATACGGCTACACCTTC.